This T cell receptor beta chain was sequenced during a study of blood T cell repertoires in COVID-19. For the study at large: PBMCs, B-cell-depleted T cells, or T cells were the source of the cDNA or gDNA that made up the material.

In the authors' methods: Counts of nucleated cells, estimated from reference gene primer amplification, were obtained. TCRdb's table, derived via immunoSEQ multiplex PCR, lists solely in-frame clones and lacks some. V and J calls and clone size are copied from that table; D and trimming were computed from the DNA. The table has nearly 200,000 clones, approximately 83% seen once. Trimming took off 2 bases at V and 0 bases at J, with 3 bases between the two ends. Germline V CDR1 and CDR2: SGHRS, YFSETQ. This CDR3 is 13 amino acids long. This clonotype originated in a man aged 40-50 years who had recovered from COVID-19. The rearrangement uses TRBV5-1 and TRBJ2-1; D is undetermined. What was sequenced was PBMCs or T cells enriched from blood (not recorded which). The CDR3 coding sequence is TGCGCCAGCAGCTTCATCTCCTACAATGAGCAGTTCTTC. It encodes CASSFISYNEQFF.